This T cell receptor (beta chain) derives from a study of blood T cell repertoires in COVID-19. Study background: The United States, Italy and Spain provided the acute and convalescent COVID-19 samples.

The CDR3 has 17 residues. Germline V gives CDR1 MNHEY, CDR2 SMNVEV (reference sequence). V was cut by 0 bases and J by 9 bases, with 18 bases left in between. TCRdb keeps only in-frame clones here, not all; method: immunoSEQ multiplex PCR. Of about 220,000 clones listed, roughly 87% are singletons. The sequence was collected from a man aged 40-49 years with active or convalescent COVID-19. The sample comprised peripheral blood. The rearrangement uses TRBV27 and TRBJ1-6, with unresolved D. The CDR3 DNA is TGTGCCAGCAGTTTATCGGTCGTACTCCTCCCAATTTCACCCCTCCACTTT. It codes for CASSLSVVLLPISPLHF.